This T cell receptor (beta chain) derives from a study of blood T cell repertoires in COVID-19. Study background: Samples of COVID-19 (acute and convalescent) were obtained from the United States, Italy and Spain. Sample material is recorded as cDNA or gDNA derived from T cells, B-cell-depleted T cells, or PBMCs.

Original processing notes: Estimation of nucleated cell counts relied on the amplification of reference gene primers. Using immunoSEQ multiplex PCR, the repertoire was profiled, and TCRdb retains in-frame clones only, with some absent. The V and J calls and clone size were taken over from that table, and D and trimming were inferred from the DNA. The repertoire consists of 250,000 to 350,000 clones, with roughly 88% occurring once and the leading ten covering about 3%. Trimming removed 5 bases at V and 0 bases at J, with 12 bases between. The CDR3 is 15 amino acids. Germline-derived CDR1 and CDR2 are MNHEY and SVGEGT.

Input material: peripheral blood. The rearrangement joins TRBV6-2 or TRBV6-3 to TRBJ2-3; D is perhaps TRBD1 (6 bases). The receptor was derived from a woman aged 25 to 45 with active or convalescent COVID-19. The CDR3 nucleotides are TGTGCCAGCAGTAAGGGACATCTTAGCACAGATACGCAGTATTTT. Translated, it gives CASSKGHLSTDTQYF.